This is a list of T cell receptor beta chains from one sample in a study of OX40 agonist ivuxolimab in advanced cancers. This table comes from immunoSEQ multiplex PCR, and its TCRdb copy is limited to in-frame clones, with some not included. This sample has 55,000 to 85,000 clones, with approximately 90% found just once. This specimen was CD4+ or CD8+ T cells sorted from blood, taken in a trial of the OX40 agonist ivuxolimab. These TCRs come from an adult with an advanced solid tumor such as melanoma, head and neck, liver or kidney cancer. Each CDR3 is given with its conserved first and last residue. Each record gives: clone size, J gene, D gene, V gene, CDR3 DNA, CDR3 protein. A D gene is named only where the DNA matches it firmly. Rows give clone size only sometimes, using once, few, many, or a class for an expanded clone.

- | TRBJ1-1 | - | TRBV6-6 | TGTGCCAGCAGTTACATCCAGGCTGACGGTGAAGCTTTCTTT | CASSYIQADGEAFF
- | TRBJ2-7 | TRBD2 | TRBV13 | TGTGCCAGCAGCCCATTCGGGGGGGCCGCCTACGAGCAGTACTTC | CASSPFGGAAYEQYF
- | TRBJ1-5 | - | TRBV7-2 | TGTGCCAGCAGCTCGCAGGGGATACGGAGTCAGCCCCAGCATTTT | CASSSQGIRSQPQHF
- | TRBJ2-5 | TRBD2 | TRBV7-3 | TGTGCCAGCAGCCAAAGCGGGGGGCGGGAGACCCAGTACTTC | CASSQSGGRETQYF
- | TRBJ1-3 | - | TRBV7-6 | TGTGCCAGCAGCTTAGGGGCAGACAGTTACTCTGGAAACACCATATATTTT | CASSLGADSYSGNTIYF
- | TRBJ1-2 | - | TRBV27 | TGTGCCAGCAGTTTATCGCAGGGTACTAACTATGGCTACACCTTC | CASSLSQGTNYGYTF
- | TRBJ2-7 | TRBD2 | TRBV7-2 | TGTGCCAGCAGCTTAACTAGCGGGGGACCTTACGAGCAGTACTTC | CASSLTSGGPYEQYF
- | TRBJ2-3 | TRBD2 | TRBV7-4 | TGTGCCCGCGGCCCGGGCGGGAGACACACAGATACGCAGTATTTT | CARGPGGRHTDTQYF
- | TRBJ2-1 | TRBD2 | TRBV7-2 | TGTGCCAGCAGCCTCCTCCTAGCGGGGGGTCCGTACAATGAGCAGTTCTTC | CASSLLLAGGPYNEQFF
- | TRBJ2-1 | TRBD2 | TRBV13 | TGTGCCAGCAGCCCCGGGCTAGCGGCCTACTACAATGAGCAGTTCTTC | CASSPGLAAYYNEQFF
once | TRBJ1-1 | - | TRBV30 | TGTGCCTGGTTGGAAACGCGACCTTTCTTT | CAWLETRPFF
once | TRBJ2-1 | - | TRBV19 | TGTGCCAGTAGTATTTTTACTGGTACCTACAATGAGCAGTTCTTC | CASSIFTGTYNEQFF
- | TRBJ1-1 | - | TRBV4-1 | TGCGCCAGCAGCCGAGGGACATCCGGGGAGGCTGAAGCTTTCTTT | CASSRGTSGEAEAFF
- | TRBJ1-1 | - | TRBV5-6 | TGTGCCAGCAGCCTGGGTTGGGTTATGAACACTGAAGCTTTCTTT | CASSLGWVMNTEAFF
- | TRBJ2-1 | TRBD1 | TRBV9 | TGTGCCAGCAGCGTAGGTGGGGACAGCTCCTACAATGAGCAGTTCTTC | CASSVGGDSSYNEQFF
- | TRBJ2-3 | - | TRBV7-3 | TGTGCCAGCAGCCCAGTGGTAGGCAGCACAGATACGCAGTATTTT | CASSPVVGSTDTQYF
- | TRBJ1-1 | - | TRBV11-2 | TGTGCCAGCAGCAGAGCGGGAGGGTATGAAGCTTTCTTT | CASSRAGGYEAFF
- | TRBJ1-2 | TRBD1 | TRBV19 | TGTGCCAGTAGTATAGAGTCGGCAGGGGGAGTCGACTATGGCTACACCTTC | CASSIESAGGVDYGYTF
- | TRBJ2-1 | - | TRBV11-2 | TGTGCCAGCAGCTTAGGGGACGGTAGCTCCTACAATGAGCAGTTCTTC | CASSLGDGSSYNEQFF
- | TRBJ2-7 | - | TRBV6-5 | TGTGCCAGCAAGGCCCGGGGGCAAGACGAGCAGTACTTC | CASKARGQDEQYF
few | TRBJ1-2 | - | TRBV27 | TGTGCCAGCAGTCCTCTCGGGACGGTTAATGGCTACACCTTC | CASSPLGTVNGYTF
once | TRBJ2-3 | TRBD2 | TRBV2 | TGTGCCAGCAGCGGACTAGCGGGGGGCCCGACGTACTCATCGGCGGCAGATACGCAGTATTTT | CASSGLAGGPTYSSAADTQYF
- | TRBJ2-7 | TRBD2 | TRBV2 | TGTGCCAGCAGTGAAGCGCTCGACGGGAGCGGGGGTTACGAGCAGTACTTC | CASSEALDGSGGYEQYF
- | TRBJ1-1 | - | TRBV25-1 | TGTGCCAGCCGACAGAACACTGAAGCTTTCTTT | CASRQNTEAFF
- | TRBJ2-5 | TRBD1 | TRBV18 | TGTGCCAGCTCACCACTTGGACAGGGGGCTGGAGAGACCCAGTACTTC | CASSPLGQGAGETQYF
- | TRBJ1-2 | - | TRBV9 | TGTGCCAGCAGCGTAGTCGACAGTAACTATGGCTACACCTTC | CASSVVDSNYGYTF
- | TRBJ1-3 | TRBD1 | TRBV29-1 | TGCAGCGTCCGGGACAGGTTAAACACCATATATTTT | CSVRDRLNTIYF
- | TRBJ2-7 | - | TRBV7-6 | TGTGCCAGCAGCTCACAGGGAGGCTACGAGCAGTACTTC | CASSSQGGYEQYF
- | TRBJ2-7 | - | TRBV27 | TGTGCCAGCGGTGGGGGACGGGGCTCCTACGAGCAGTACTTC | CASGGGRGSYEQYF
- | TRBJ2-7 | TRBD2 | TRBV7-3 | TGTGCCAGCAGCATACTAGCGGGGGAAACCTACGAGCAGTACTTC | CASSILAGETYEQYF
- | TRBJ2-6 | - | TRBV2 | TGTGCCAGCAGTGACACTCGGTCTGGGGCCAACGTCCTGACTTTC | CASSDTRSGANVLTF
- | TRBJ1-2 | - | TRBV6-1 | TGTGCCAGCAGTGACGACAGGTTTCTCGGCTATGGCTACACCTTC | CASSDDRFLGYGYTF
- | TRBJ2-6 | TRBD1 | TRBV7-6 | TGTGCCAGCAGCTTGTGGGGACAGGGGGTCAGGGCCAACGTCCTGACTTTC | CASSLWGQGVRANVLTF
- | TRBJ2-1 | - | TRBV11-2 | TGTGCCAGCAGCTTAGTAGTGGGTTCGGGCAGTGAGCAGTTCTTC | CASSLVVGSGSEQFF
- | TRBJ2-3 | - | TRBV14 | TGTGCCAGCAGCCTCCGGTTAAGCACAGATACGCAGTATTTT | CASSLRLSTDTQYF
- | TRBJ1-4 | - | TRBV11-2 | TGTGCCAGCAGCTTACCAGGGATCAATGAAAAACTGTTTTTT | CASSLPGINEKLFF
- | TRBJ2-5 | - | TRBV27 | TGTGCCAGCAGTCCCGACCCAGGCCGAGGAGAGACCCAGTACTTC | CASSPDPGRGETQYF
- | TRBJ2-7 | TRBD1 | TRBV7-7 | TGTGCTAGCAGTCCCCGACAGGGACCCTCCTACGAGCAGTACTTC | CASSPRQGPSYEQYF
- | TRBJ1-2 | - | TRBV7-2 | TGTGCCAGCAGCTTAGGTGAGCCTCCGGATTACACCTTC | CASSLGEPPDYTF
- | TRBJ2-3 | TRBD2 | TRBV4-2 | TGTGCCAGCAGCCCAACTCTAGCGGGGGGAGGAGATACGCAGTATTTT | CASSPTLAGGGDTQYF
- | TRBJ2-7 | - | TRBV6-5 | TGTGCCAGCAGTTACTCGCATCCCACCTACGAGCAGTACTTC | CASSYSHPTYEQYF
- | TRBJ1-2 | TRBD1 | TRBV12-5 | TGTGCTAGTGGTTTGCCGGGACAGAGATTTAACTATGGCTACACCTTC | CASGLPGQRFNYGYTF
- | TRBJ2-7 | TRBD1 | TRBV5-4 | TGTGCCAGCAGTTCGGACAGGGCCGGCGAGCAGTACTTC | CASSSDRAGEQYF
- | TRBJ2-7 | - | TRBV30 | TGTGCCTGGAGTGTTTCGGGGCCAAAGTACGAGCAGTACTTC | CAWSVSGPKYEQYF
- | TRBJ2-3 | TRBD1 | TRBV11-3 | TGTGCCAGCAGCCCTGGGACAGGGGGCTCGGCGGATACGCAGTATTTT | CASSPGTGGSADTQYF
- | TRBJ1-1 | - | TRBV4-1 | TGCGCCAGCAGCCAAGACCGGACAACGAGCACTGAAGCTTTCTTT | CASSQDRTTSTEAFF
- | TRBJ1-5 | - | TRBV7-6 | TGTGCCAGCAGCGATAGCAATCAGCCCCAGCATTTT | CASSDSNQPQHF
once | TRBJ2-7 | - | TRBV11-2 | TGTGCCAGCAGCTTAGGGTTTCAGGACCTCTCCTACGAGCAGTACTTC | CASSLGFQDLSYEQYF
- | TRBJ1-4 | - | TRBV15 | TGTGCCACCACCGCGGGGGGGGATGAAAAACTGTTTTTT | CATTAGGDEKLFF
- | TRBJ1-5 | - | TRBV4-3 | TGCGCCAGCAGCCAAGTCTGGAATCAGCCCCAGCATTTT | CASSQVWNQPQHF
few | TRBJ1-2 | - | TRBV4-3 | TGCGCCAGCAGCCAAGAGCTTGTGGGGGGCCAGGGCTACACCTTC | CASSQELVGGQGYTF
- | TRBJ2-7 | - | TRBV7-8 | TGTGCCAGCAGCTTGGCAAGCTCCTACGAGCAGTACTTC | CASSLASSYEQYF
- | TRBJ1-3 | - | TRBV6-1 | TGTGCCAGCTTTCGGGGGGCCTCTGGAAACACCATATATTTT | CASFRGASGNTIYF
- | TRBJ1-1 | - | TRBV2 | TGTGCCAGCAGGCCCGGGGGGGAGACTGAAGCTTTCTTT | CASRPGGETEAFF